This T cell receptor beta chain was sequenced during a study of shared clonotypes between healthy human individuals. V trimming: 1 base; J trimming: 9 bases; junction bases outside the gene matches: 18. The CDR3 consists of 19 residues. Germline assignment: CDR1 MRHNA and CDR2 SNTAGT. Of note for this clone: Its antigen is unknown.

Study-level findings and limits: Sampling covered blood only; tissue repertoires likely differ. When compared with the clonotypes that were shared by all four sorted-subset donors, the non-shared clonotypes turned out to have lower generation probabilities. Clonotypes that were shared across a handful of donors made up around 5% of naive CD4 clonotypes.

Measured with immunoSEQ multiplex PCR; TCRdb has only the in-frame clones, and not every one. The table lists 1,500,000 or so clones, 98% of them singletons. The sequence was obtained from a man aged 30-40 years in good health. V gene TRBV6-4 combines with J gene TRBJ2-5, with 12 bases identical to TRBD1. Sequencing was done on a sample of naive CD4+ T cells sorted from blood. As to subset: CD45RA+ positively selected. CDR3 loop: CASSDLTTSGQGALWAQYF. For the CDR3, the DNA is TGTGCCAGCAGTGACTTAACTACATCGGGACAGGGGGCCCTCTGGGCCCAGTACTTC.